This record concerns one T cell receptor (beta chain) sequence. Being one base from a much bigger clone, this may be a read error. The data are from a study of early T cells in non-severe SARS-CoV-2 infection. Separate cDNA molecules each had unique molecular identifiers attached to them. TCRdb called the 5' RACE reads again in MiXCR, with one record for every CDR3 protein. Of about 45,000 distinct CDR3 sequences listed, roughly an eighth are singletons. V lost 3 bases, J lost 2 bases, and 12 bases lay in between. The length of the CDR3 is 15 residues. The sample taken for sequencing was whole blood. The rearrangement links TRBV12-3 or TRBV12-4 to TRBJ2-3, with D possibly being TRBD2 (6 bases). This clonotype was obtained from an adult who was a healthcare worker with PCR-confirmed SARS-CoV-2 infection or an uninfected control (not recorded which). CDR3 nucleotide sequence: TGTGCCAGCAGTTTCAAGCGGGCAGACACAGATACGCAGTATTTT. Amino acid sequence: CASSFKRADTDTQYF.